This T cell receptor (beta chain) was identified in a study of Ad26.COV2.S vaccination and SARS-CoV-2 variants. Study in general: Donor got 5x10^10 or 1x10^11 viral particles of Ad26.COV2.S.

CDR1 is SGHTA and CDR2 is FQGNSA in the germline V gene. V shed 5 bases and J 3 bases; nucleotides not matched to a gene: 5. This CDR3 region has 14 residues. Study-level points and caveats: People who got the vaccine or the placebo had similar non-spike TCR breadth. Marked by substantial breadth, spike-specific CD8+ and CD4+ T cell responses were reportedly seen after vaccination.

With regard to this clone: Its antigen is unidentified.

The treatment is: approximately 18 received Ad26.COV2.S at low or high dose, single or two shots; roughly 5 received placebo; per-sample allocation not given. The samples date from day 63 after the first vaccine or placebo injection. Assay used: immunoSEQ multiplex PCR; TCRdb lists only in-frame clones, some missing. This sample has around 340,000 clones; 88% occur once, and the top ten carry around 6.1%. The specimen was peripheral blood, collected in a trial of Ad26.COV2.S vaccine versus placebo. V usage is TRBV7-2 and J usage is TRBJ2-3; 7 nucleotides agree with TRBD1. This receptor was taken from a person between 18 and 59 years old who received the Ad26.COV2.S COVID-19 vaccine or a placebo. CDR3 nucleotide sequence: TGTGCCAGCAGCGCCCACAGGGGAACAGATACGCAGTATTTT. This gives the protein CASSAHRGTDTQYF.